A single sample is the source of the 26 T cell receptor beta chains below, sequenced in a study of type 1 regulatory T cells. From the reads, TCRdb called clonotypes with MiXCR, one entry per CDR3 protein. In the table there are about 100,000 distinct CDR3 sequences, 30% to 35% of which are singletons. Sequenced input: CD4+ T cells, either the whole sample or a sorted fraction (not recorded which). The source is a human donor in good health.

The chain combines TRBV24-1 with TRBJ2-1; D perhaps matches TRBD2 (6 bases). CDR1 is KGHDR and CDR2 is SFDVKD in the germline V gene. V shed 3 bases and J shed 9 bases, with 8 bases lying between them. CDR3 length: 12 amino acids. The CDR3 loop is CATSDRRVEQFF. Written as DNA, the CDR3 is TGTGCCACCAGTGATAGGAGGGTTGAGCAGTTCTTC.

The chain combines TRBV2 with TRBJ1-5; a possible D gene is TRBD1 (6 bases). In germline, CDR1 is SNHLY, CDR2 FYNNEI. The V and J ends lost 10 bases and 4 bases respectively, with 14 bases between them. The CDR3 totals 13 residues. This chain's CDR3 is CATQGEFNQPQHF. CDR3 nucleotide sequence: TGTGCCACACAGGGAGAATTTAATCAGCCCCAGCATTTT.

The chain is built from TRBV12-3 or TRBV12-4 and TRBJ2-1, with 12 nucleotides matching TRBD2. V dropped 6 bases and J dropped 7; count of bases not matched to a gene: 7. There are 15 residues in the CDR3. The CDR3 protein is CASSRRTSGNNEQFF. In nucleotides, the CDR3 is TGTGCCAGCAGCCGCCGGACTAGCGGGAATAATGAGCAGTTCTTC.

This clonotype has just a few counts. V usage is TRBV20-1 and J usage is TRBJ2-7; 7 bases match TRBD2. The V and J ends lost 5 bases and 6 bases, in that order; junction bases with no gene match: 7. Germline-derived CDR1 and CDR2 are DFQATT and SNEGSKA (reference sequence). The CDR3 has 12 amino acids. The CDR3 loop is CSAPSGISEQYF. The CDR3 nucleotides are TGCAGTGCTCCGAGCGGGATAAGCGAGCAGTACTTC.

The chain couples TRBV6-2 or TRBV6-3 to TRBJ2-1, with 9 bases identical to TRBD2. The CDR3 is 16 residues long. Germline lookup yields CDR1 MNHEY and CDR2 SVGEGT. With V trimmed by 6 bases and J by 3 bases, 9 bases remained unmatched. This CDR3 is CASSPLAGPFYNEQFF. The CDR3 bases are TGTGCCAGCAGCCCCCTAGCGGGGCCATTCTACAATGAGCAGTTCTTC.

The DNA for the CDR3 is TGTGCCAGCAGTGAAGGCCCTAGCGGCCCCTACGAGCAGTACTTC. Amino acids: CASSEGPSGPYEQYF. The chain joins TRBV6-1 to TRBJ2-7, with TRBD2 matching over 7 bases. The germline gives CDR1 MNHNS, CDR2 SASEGT. V lost 1 base, J lost 2 bases, and 5 bases stayed unmatched. This CDR3 is 15 amino acids long.

The gene calls are TRBV7-2 and TRBJ2-7; 8 bases align to TRBD1. CDR3 length: 13 residues. Germline CDR1 is SGHTA and CDR2 is FQGNSA. Losses at the gene ends were 7 bases for V and 6 bases for J; bases not matched to a gene: 8. CDR3 coding DNA: TGTGCCAGCAACCGGGACAGGAAGGGCGAGCAGTACTTC. Translation: CASNRDRKGEQYF.

This chain connects TRBV5-6 to TRBJ2-3; D may be TRBD1 (6 bases). The length of the CDR3 is 15 residues. Deletions cut 5 bases from V and 2 bases from J, with 15 bases between. The V gene's germline CDR1 is SGHDT and CDR2 YYEEEE. The CDR3 reads CASRGWDKFTDTQYF. The CDR3 nucleotides are TGTGCCAGCAGAGGTTGGGACAAATTCACAGATACGCAGTATTTT.

This clonotype was seen ten or more times. V is TRBV15 and J is TRBJ2-3; D is perhaps TRBD2 (6 bases). There are 16 residues in the CDR3. Germline values: CDR1 LNHNV, CDR2 YYDKDF (reference sequence). Trimming stripped 5 bases from V and 2 bases from J, with 17 bases between. The CDR3, as DNA: TGTGCCACCAGCCAAACTACCGCGGGAATCACAGATACGCAGTATTTT. Protein product: CATSQTTAGITDTQYF.

This clonotype has only a few counts. V usage is TRBV20-1 and J usage is TRBJ2-5, with 8 bases lining up with TRBD1. The CDR3 is 14 amino acids. V gave up 4 bases and J gave up 5 bases; unmatched junction bases: 9. CDR1 DFQATT and CDR2 SNEGSKA come from the germline V gene (reference sequence). The CDR3 nucleotides read TGCAGTGCTAATTCAGGACAGGGAGGCGAGACCCAGTACTTC. This encodes CSANSGQGGETQYF.

V is TRBV20-1 and J is TRBJ1-2; 7 nucleotides line up with TRBD1. Germline V gene sequence: CDR1 DFQATT, CDR2 SNEGSKA (reference sequence). After removal of 1 base from V and 7 bases from J, the junction contained 12 bases not matched to a gene. The CDR3 totals 15 residues. Here the CDR3 reads CSARAAGQAGGGYTF. CDR3 nucleotides: TGCAGTGCTAGAGCCGCCGGACAGGCTGGAGGTGGCTACACCTTC.

This clonotype has just a few counts. The chain couples TRBV4-1 to TRBJ2-7; 9 nucleotides match TRBD2. V was pared by 0 bases and J by 4 bases, with 4 bases of the junction left unmatched. Germline CDR1 is MGHRA and CDR2 is YSYEKL. The CDR3 is 15 amino acids. CDR3 region: CASSQEPGLAYEQYF. Written as DNA, the CDR3 is TGCGCCAGCAGCCAAGAGCCGGGACTAGCTTACGAGCAGTACTTC.

The CDR3 DNA is TGTGCCAGCAGTGAGCGGGCCGGGAGGGATACGCAGTATTTT. It specifies CASSERAGRDTQYF. The chain couples TRBV6-4 to TRBJ2-3; 7 bases line up with TRBD2. Germline V gives CDR1 MRHNA, CDR2 SNTAGT. The CDR3 has 14 residues. V was pared by 3 bases and J by 6 bases, with 6 bases of the junction left unmatched.

This clonotype turned up a few times. The rearrangement joins TRBV19 to TRBJ2-7, with 7 bases aligning to TRBD2. Germline V gives CDR1 LNHDA, CDR2 SQIVND (reference sequence). The CDR3 loop spans 14 amino acids. The V gene end was trimmed by 0 bases and the J gene end by 5 bases; junction bases not matched to a gene: 4. The CDR3 loop reads CASSIDPGGHEQYF. The CDR3 coding sequence is TGTGCCAGTAGTATAGATCCGGGGGGTCACGAGCAGTACTTC. The full variable domain, in which reference TRBV19 and TRBJ2-7 provide the parts outside the CDR3, is DGGITQSPKYLFRKEGQNVTLSCEQNLNHDAMYWYRQDPGQGLRLIYYSQIVNDFQKGDIAEGYSVSREKKESFPLTVTSAQKNPTAFYLCASSIDPGGHEQYFGPGTRLTVT.

The V call is TRBV9, the J call TRBJ2-5, with TRBD2 matching over 9 bases. The CDR3 contains 16 residues. Trimming cost V 0 bases and J 3 bases; bases outside gene matches: 6. CDR1 SGDLS and CDR2 YYNGEE come from the germline V gene. As DNA, the CDR3 is TGTGCCAGCAGCGTAGGTGTAGCGGGAGTCGAAGAGACCCAGTACTTC. It encodes CASSVGVAGVEETQYF.

The V and J genes are TRBV4-2 and TRBJ2-7; TRBD2 matches at 10 bases. The CDR3 length is 17 residues. Germline CDR1 and CDR2: LGHNA and YNFKEQ. V gave up 1 base and J gave up 0 bases; unmatched junction bases: 6. The CDR3 sequence: CASSQGVAGGLSYEQYF. DNA of the CDR3: TGTGCCAGCAGCCAAGGGGTAGCGGGAGGCCTCTCCTACGAGCAGTACTTC.

This clonotype was counted only a few times. The V gene is TRBV20-1, the J gene TRBJ2-7; D remains ambiguous. This CDR3 is built from 12 residues. The germline V gene encodes CDR1 DFQATT and CDR2 SNEGSKA (reference sequence). Trimming took off 3 bases at V and 3 bases at J, with 9 bases between the two ends. This CDR3 is CSASDMGYEQYF. CDR3 coding DNA: TGCAGTGCTAGTGATATGGGCTACGAGCAGTACTTC.

This chain uses TRBV4-1 with TRBJ1-5; D gene uncertain. The CDR3 sequence is 14 residues long. CDR1 and CDR2 (germline): MGHRA, YSYEKL. V was pared by 0 bases and J by 4 bases, with 7 bases between. The CDR3: CASSQERGNQPQHF. In nucleotides, the CDR3 is TGCGCCAGCAGCCAAGAAAGAGGAAATCAGCCCCAGCATTTT.

V is TRBV6-1 and J is TRBJ2-7, with TRBD1 matching 7 bases. Germline V CDR1 and CDR2: MNHNS, SASEGT. This CDR3 has 15 residues. With V trimmed by 2 bases and J by 2 bases, 6 bases remained unmatched. The CDR3 here is CASSERGTDPYEQYF. Written as DNA, the CDR3 is TGTGCCAGCAGTGAACGTGGGACAGATCCCTACGAGCAGTACTTC.

The chain links TRBV12-3 or TRBV12-4 to TRBJ2-1; D call uncertain. V lost 3 bases to trimming and J lost 3 bases, with 9 bases between them. The CDR3 is 14 residues long. The CDR3 reads CASSFDGVYNEQFF. CDR3 nucleotide sequence: TGTGCCAGCAGTTTTGACGGCGTCTACAATGAGCAGTTCTTC.

This sequence joins TRBV7-2 and TRBJ2-1; D remains unclear. The germline CDR1 and CDR2 sequences are SGHTA and FQGNSA. This CDR3 is built from 13 residues. The V gene lost 1 base and the J gene lost 6 bases, with 7 bases spanning the gap. CDR3 bases: TGTGCCAGCAGCTTAGGTCCGCCCAATGAGCAGTTCTTC. Translation gives CASSLGPPNEQFF.

This sequence joins TRBV23-1 and TRBJ2-1, with TRBD2 matching over 8 bases. TRBV23-1 belongs to the ORF category, with a function that is uncertain. The CDR3 consists of 14 residues. Unmatched junction bases numbered 4, after V lost 2 bases and J lost 7 bases. The CDR3 bases are TGCGCCAGCAGTCAAGCGGGAGGCCGGAATGAGCAGTTCTTC. Its protein is CASSQAGGRNEQFF.

In its sample, this clonotype was seen a few times. V is TRBV28 and J is TRBJ2-5, with 8 bases matching TRBD2. There are 14 residues in the CDR3. The germline gives CDR1 MDHEN, CDR2 SYDVKM. The ends lost 5 bases at V and 6 bases at J; junction bases unmatched: 8. The CDR3 sequence: CASSERETRKTQYF. As DNA, the CDR3 is TGTGCCAGCAGTGAGCGGGAGACTCGGAAGACCCAGTACTTC.

This rearrangement joins TRBV2 to TRBJ1-2; no firm D call. V dropped 3 bases and J dropped 4 bases, with 9 bases sitting between them. CDR1 and CDR2 from the germline V gene are SNHLY and FYNNEI. This CDR3 is 13 amino acids long. Here the CDR3 DNA reads TGTGCCAGCAGTGATTGGCGAAGCTATGGCTACACCTTC. The encoded protein is CASSDWRSYGYTF.

The rearrangement uses TRBV5-4 and TRBJ2-7; 8 bases match TRBD2. Per the germline V gene, CDR1 is SGHNT and CDR2 is YYREEE (reference sequence). The CDR3 runs 14 residues. V lost 4 bases to trimming and J lost 5 bases; unmatched junction nucleotides: 8. CDR3 residues: CASSPSGSEHEQYF. DNA of the CDR3: TGTGCCAGCAGCCCCAGCGGGAGCGAGCACGAGCAGTACTTC.

V usage is TRBV19 and J usage is TRBJ1-1; D uncertain. Per the germline V gene, CDR1 is LNHDA and CDR2 is SQIVND (reference sequence). This CDR3 has 13 amino acids. V was trimmed by 4 bases and J by 5 bases, leaving 11 bases between them. CDR3 in amino acids: CASSKGLETEAFF. The CDR3 nucleotides read TGTGCCAGTAGTAAAGGGCTGGAAACTGAAGCTTTCTTT.